Each of the 9 T cell receptor beta chains below was sequenced from the same sample in a study of T-cell memory formation after mild COVID-19. One entry per CDR3 protein, called by TCRdb with MiXCR from the 5' RACE reads. Of 140,000 to 150,000 distinct CDR3 sequences in the sample, under 7% were seen once. The specimen sequenced was PBMCs or a T cell subset sorted from them (not recorded which). All receptors come from an adult woman who had mild COVID-19 (a few samples of this study predate the infection). Cell type and time point are not known.

Ten or more counts support this clonotype. The rearrangement joins TRBV11-2 to TRBJ1-2, with D tentatively TRBD1 (5 bases). The germline V and J ends were trimmed by 5 bases and 1 base, with 14 bases remaining between them. The CDR3 has 15 amino acids. The germline gives CDR1 SGHAT, CDR2 FQNNGV. CDR3 DNA sequence: TGTGCCAGCAGCAGCTTACAGGAATTTAACTATGGCTACACCTTC. Translation: CASSSLQEFNYGYTF. Based on the CDR3 plus reference TRBV11-2 and TRBJ1-2, the full variable domain is EAGVAQSPRYKIIEKRQSVAFWCNPISGHATLYWYQQILGQGPKLLIQFQNNGVVDDSQLPKDRFSAERLKGVDSTLKIQPAKLEDSAVYLCASSSLQEFNYGYTFGSGTRLTVV.

This clonotype was picked up many times. The chain combines TRBV2 with TRBJ1-1, with a possible D match to TRBD1 (5 bases). Germline V gives CDR1 SNHLY, CDR2 FYNNEI. The V end was cut by 2 bases, the J end by 12 bases, with 19 bases between. This CDR3 comprises 14 residues. Here the CDR3 DNA reads TGTGCCAGCAGTGAACAGGGCAGTACCATTTCAACTTTCTTT. Amino acid sequence: CASSEQGSTISTFF. Complete variable domain (other parts from reference TRBV2 and TRBJ1-1): EPEVTQTPSHQVTQMGQEVILRCVPISNHLYFYWYRQILGQKVEFLVSFYNNEISEKSEIFDDQFSVERPDGSNFTLKIRSTKLEDSAMYFCASSEQGSTISTFFGQGTRLTVV.

In its sample, this clonotype was seen many times. CDR3 DNA: TGTGCCAGCAGACGACAGGGGGCGAACACCGGGGAGCTGTTTTTT. This gives the protein CASRRQGANTGELFF. This chain uses TRBV6-2 or TRBV6-3 with TRBJ2-2; TRBD1 aligns across 9 bases. The CDR3 is made up of 15 amino acids. The V segment lost 6 bases and the J segment 0 bases; nucleotides outside the gene matches: 2. Germline V gene sequence: CDR1 MNHEY, CDR2 SVGEGT.

This clonotype was found a few times. The V gene is TRBV12-3 or TRBV12-4, the J gene TRBJ2-6; no firm D call. V was cut by 6 bases and J by 4 bases, with 10 bases left in between. The CDR3 runs to 14 residues. CDR3 protein: CASSIRSGANVLTF. The CDR3 bases are TGTGCCAGCAGCATCAGGTCCGGGGCCAACGTCCTGACTTTC.

The chain has TRBV24-1 and TRBJ2-1; 7 nucleotides align to TRBD2. The germline gives CDR1 KGHDR, CDR2 SFDVKD. The length of the CDR3 is 13 residues. V lost 5 bases to trimming and J lost 16 bases; unmatched junction nucleotides: 13. The DNA for the CDR3 is TGTGCCACCAGTGGGCCGGGACTGGCGGGAGTTTTCTTC. Translated: CATSGPGLAGVFF.

This clonotype was detected many times. This rearrangement joins TRBV20-1 to TRBJ2-1; tentative D call: TRBD2 (6 bases). V was pared by 3 bases and J by 1 base, with 10 bases between. CDR3 size: 14 residues. Per the germline V gene, CDR1 is DFQATT and CDR2 is SNEGSKA (reference sequence). The DNA of the CDR3 is TGCAGTGCTAGCCGGGACTTGTCCTACAATGAGCAGTTCTTC. This sequence encodes CSASRDLSYNEQFF.

This clonotype was recorded many times. This chain uses TRBV5-1 with TRBJ1-5; D is uncertain. CDR1 and CDR2 (germline): SGHRS, YFSETQ. This CDR3 is built from 14 residues. The V end lost 0 bases, the J end lost 7 bases, and 11 bases lay between the germline ends. This CDR3 reads CASSLGESGQPQHF. The CDR3 DNA sequence: TGCGCCAGCAGCTTGGGGGAGTCCGGGCAGCCCCAGCATTTT.

This clonotype has a count of ten or more. This chain joins TRBV12-3 or TRBV12-4 and TRBJ2-7; the D is unclear. This CDR3 is 12 amino acids long. The ends were cut back, 3 bases at V and 3 bases at J, with 6 bases in the middle. The CDR3 region has the DNA TGTGCCAGCAGTTTCGATCGCTACGAGCAGTACTTC. This gives the protein CASSFDRYEQYF.

This clonotype was seen repeatedly, ten times or more. The chain links TRBV20-1 to TRBJ2-3; 7 positions agree with TRBD2. Germline CDR1 DFQATT, CDR2 SNEGSKA (reference sequence). V was pared by 0 bases and J by 4 bases, with 4 bases of the junction left unmatched. This CDR3 is built from 14 residues. The chain's CDR3 is CSARDPGGSDTQYF. CDR3 DNA: TGCAGTGCTAGAGATCCGGGAGGTTCAGATACGCAGTATTTT.